The present TCR beta chain was sequenced within a study of T cell responses to AZD1222 COVID-19 vaccine. Clones were sequenced by immunoSEQ multiplex PCR, and TCRdb holds only the in-frame ones, with some missing. The sample shows 150,000 to 200,000 clones, around 90% of them seen only once. V lost 6 bases to trimming and J lost 5 bases, with 21 bases between them. The CDR3 extends over 16 amino acids. The germline CDR1 and CDR2 sequences are SGHTA and FQGTGA. Sample: peripheral blood, taken 28 days after the second AZD1222 dose. The chain is built from TRBV7-3 and TRBJ2-3; perhaps TRBD2 as D (6 bases). The TCR sequence derives from an adult who received the AZD1222 COVID-19 vaccine. Here the CDR3 reads CASSYGGGNPGDTQYF. For the CDR3, the DNA is TGTGCCAGCAGTTACGGGGGTGGGAACCCTGGAGATACGCAGTATTTT.